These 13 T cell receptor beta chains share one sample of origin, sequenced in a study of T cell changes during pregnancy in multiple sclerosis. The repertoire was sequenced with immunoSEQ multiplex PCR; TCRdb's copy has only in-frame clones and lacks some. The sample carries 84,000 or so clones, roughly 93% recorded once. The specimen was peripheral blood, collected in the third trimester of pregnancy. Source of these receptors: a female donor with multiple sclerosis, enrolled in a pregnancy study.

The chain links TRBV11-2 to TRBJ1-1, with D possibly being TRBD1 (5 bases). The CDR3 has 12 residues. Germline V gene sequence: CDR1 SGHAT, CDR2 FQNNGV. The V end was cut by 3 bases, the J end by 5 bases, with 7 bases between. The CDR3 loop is CASSFRVTEAFF. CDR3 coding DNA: TGTGCCAGCAGCTTCAGGGTTACTGAAGCTTTCTTT.

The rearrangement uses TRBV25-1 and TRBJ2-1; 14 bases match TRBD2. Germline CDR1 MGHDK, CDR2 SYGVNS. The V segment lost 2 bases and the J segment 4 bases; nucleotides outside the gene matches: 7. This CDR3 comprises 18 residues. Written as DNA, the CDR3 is TGTGCCAGCAGTGAACCGGGACTAGCGGGGGCCACATACAATGAGCAGTTCTTC. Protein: CASSEPGLAGATYNEQFF.

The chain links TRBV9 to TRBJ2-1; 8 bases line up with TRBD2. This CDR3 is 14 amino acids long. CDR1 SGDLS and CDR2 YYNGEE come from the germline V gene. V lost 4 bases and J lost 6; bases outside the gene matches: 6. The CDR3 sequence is CASSQGSGGNEQFF. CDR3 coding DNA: TGTGCCAGCAGCCAGGGGAGCGGGGGCAATGAGCAGTTCTTC.

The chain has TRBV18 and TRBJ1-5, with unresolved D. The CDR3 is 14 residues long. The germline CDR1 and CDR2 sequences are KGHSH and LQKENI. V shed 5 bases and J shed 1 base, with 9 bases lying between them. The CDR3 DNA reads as TGTGCCAGCTCAAAAACAGAGAGCAATCAGCCCCAGCATTTT. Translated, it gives CASSKTESNQPQHF.

The CDR3 DNA follows: TGCAGCGGCATCGGGACAAGCATTTACAATGAGCAGTTCTTC. Translation gives CSGIGTSIYNEQFF. The rearrangement uses TRBV29-1 and TRBJ2-1; tentative D call: TRBD1 (6 bases). V was pared by 7 bases and J by 4 bases, with 17 bases between. This CDR3 has 14 amino acids. Germline V gene sequence: CDR1 SQVTM, CDR2 ANQGSEA.

In DNA form, the CDR3 reads TGTGCCAGCAAGGCTAGCGGCCTCACCGGGGAGCTGTTTTTT. Translating gives CASKASGLTGELFF. The rearrangement joins TRBV2 to TRBJ2-2; 7 bases fit TRBD2. In germline, CDR1 is SNHLY, CDR2 FYNNEI. The CDR3 has 14 residues. After removal of 7 bases from V and 4 bases from J, the junction contained 6 bases not matched to a gene.

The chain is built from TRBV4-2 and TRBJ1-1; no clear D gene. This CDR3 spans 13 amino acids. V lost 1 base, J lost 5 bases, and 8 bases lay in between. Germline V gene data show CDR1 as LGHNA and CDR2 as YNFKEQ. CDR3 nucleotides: TGTGCCAGCAGCCAAGTTGTGCGGACTGAAGCTTTCTTT. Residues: CASSQVVRTEAFF.

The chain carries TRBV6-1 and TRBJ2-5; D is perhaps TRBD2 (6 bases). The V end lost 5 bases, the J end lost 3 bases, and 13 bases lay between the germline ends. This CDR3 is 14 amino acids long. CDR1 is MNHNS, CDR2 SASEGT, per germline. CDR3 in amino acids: CASSPGTHKETQYF. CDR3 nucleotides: TGTGCCAGCAGTCCAGGGACTCATAAAGAGACCCAGTACTTC.

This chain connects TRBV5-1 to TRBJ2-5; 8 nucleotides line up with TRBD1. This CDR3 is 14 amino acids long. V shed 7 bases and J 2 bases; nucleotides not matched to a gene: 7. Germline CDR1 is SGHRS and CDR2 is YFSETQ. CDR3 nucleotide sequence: TGCGCCAGCTACGGACAGGGTCTACAAGAGACCCAGTACTTC. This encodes CASYGQGLQETQYF.

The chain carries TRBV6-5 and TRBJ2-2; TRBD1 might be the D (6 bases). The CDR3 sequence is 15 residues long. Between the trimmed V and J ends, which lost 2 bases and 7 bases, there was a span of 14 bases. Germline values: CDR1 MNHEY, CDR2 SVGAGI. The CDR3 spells CASSYGTGRGGELFF. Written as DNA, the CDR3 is TGTGCCAGCAGTTACGGGACCGGCAGGGGCGGGGAGCTGTTTTTT.

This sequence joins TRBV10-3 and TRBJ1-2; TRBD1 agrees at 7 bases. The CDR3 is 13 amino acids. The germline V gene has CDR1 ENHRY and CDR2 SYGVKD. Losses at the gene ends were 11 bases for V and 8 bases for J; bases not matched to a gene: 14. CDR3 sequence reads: CASKGGRDGGYTF. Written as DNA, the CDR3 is TGTGCCTCAAAAGGGGGCAGGGATGGAGGCTACACCTTC.

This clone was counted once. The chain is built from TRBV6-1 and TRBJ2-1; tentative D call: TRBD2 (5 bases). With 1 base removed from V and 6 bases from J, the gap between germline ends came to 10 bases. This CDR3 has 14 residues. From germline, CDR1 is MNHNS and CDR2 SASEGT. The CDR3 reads CASSEGAGGNEQFF. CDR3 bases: TGTGCCAGCAGTGAAGGGGCAGGAGGCAATGAGCAGTTCTTC.

This CDR3 reads CASSDLTGGIREAFF. DNA of the CDR3: TGTGCCAGCAGTGACCTGACAGGTGGAATCCGCGAAGCTTTCTTT. The rearrangement uses TRBV2 and TRBJ1-1, with D tentatively TRBD1 (6 bases). Germline values: CDR1 SNHLY, CDR2 FYNNEI. Trimming stripped 3 bases from V and 8 bases from J, with 19 bases between. This CDR3 has 15 residues.